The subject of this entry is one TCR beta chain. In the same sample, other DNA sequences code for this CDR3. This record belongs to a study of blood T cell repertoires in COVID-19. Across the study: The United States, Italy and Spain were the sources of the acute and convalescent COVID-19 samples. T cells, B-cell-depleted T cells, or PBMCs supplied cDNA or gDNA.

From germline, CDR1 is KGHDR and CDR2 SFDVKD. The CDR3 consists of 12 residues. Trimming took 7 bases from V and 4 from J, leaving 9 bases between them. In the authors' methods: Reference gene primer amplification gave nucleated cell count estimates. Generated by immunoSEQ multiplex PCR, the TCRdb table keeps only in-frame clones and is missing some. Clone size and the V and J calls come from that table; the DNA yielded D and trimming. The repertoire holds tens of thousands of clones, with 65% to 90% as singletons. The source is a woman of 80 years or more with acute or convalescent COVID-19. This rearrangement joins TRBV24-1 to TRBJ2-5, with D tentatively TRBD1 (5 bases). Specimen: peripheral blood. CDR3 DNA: TGTGCCACCAGCGACAGTTTAGAGACCCAGTACTTC. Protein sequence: CATSDSLETQYF.